Sequencing of this TCR beta chain was carried out in a study of control samples from healthy donors and cancer patients. Clones were sequenced by immunoSEQ multiplex PCR, and TCRdb holds only the in-frame ones, with some missing. The sample comprises approximately 130,000 clones, around nine tenths of which are singletons, and 12% rests with the top ten. V dropped 6 bases and J dropped 1 base, with 7 bases sitting between them. The germline CDR1 and CDR2 sequences are SQVTM and ANQGSEA. This CDR3 contains 12 residues. This clone was recorded only once. V gene TRBV29-1 combines with J gene TRBJ1-3; D is undetermined. Specimen: blood. This TCR was sampled from a man aged 25 to 45 in good health. The CDR3 sequence is CSVHKSGNTIYF. In DNA form, the CDR3 reads TGCAGCGTCCATAAATCTGGAAACACCATATATTTT.